Below are 6 T cell receptor beta chains sequenced from a single sample in a study of T cell responses to AZD1222 COVID-19 vaccine. The assay was immunoSEQ multiplex PCR, and TCRdb's table has in-frame clones only and misses some. The sample lists 130,000 or so clones, 75% to 85% occurring once. The specimen comprised peripheral blood, sampled 28 days after the second dose of the MenACWY control vaccine. All receptors derive from an adult who received the MenACWY meningococcal vaccine as a control.

The chain couples TRBV7-2 to TRBJ2-7; TRBD1 aligns across 7 bases. V dropped 3 bases and J dropped 0; count of bases not matched to a gene: 5. The CDR3 extends over 15 amino acids. Germline assignment: CDR1 SGHTA and CDR2 FQGNSA. For the CDR3, the DNA is TGTGCCAGCAGCTTCACAGGGGCAAGCTCCTACGAGCAGTACTTC. It is translated as CASSFTGASSYEQYF.

CDR3 DNA sequence: TGTGCCAGCTCACCGGCGGGAGAAGGTGAGCAGTTCTTC. Protein sequence: CASSPAGEGEQFF. The chain has TRBV18 and TRBJ2-1; 7 bases line up with TRBD2. The V and J ends lost 3 bases and 9 bases, in that order; junction bases with no gene match: 5. The germline V gene has CDR1 KGHSH and CDR2 LQKENI. This CDR3 comprises 13 residues.

In DNA form, the CDR3 reads TGTGCCAGCAGTTTATCGCAAAGACTAGCTCTAGATACGCAGTATTTT. Protein: CASSLSQRLALDTQYF. The chain is built from TRBV27 and TRBJ2-3, with 7 bases fitting TRBD2. Germline V gene data show CDR1 as MNHEY and CDR2 as SMNVEV (reference sequence). With 0 bases clipped from V and 5 bases from J, the junction kept 8 bases outside the gene matches. This CDR3 contains 16 residues.

This clone has a single count. The rearrangement links TRBV15 to TRBJ1-1, with 7 bases lining up with TRBD1. The CDR3 length is 12 residues. Germline CDR1 and CDR2: LNHNV and YYDKDF (reference sequence). Trimming removed 4 bases from V and 8 bases from J; junction bases left unmatched: 4. DNA of the CDR3: TGTGCCACCAGCAAACGACAGGGAGAAGCTTTCTTT. Its translation is CATSKRQGEAFF.

V and J are TRBV7-8 and TRBJ2-2; no definite D call. Trimming took 5 bases from V and 4 from J, leaving 11 bases between them. Germline V gene data show CDR1 as SGHVS and CDR2 as FQNEAQ. This CDR3 contains 14 residues. The CDR3 protein is CASSRKIGTGELFF. The CDR3 nucleotides read TGTGCCAGCAGCCGAAAAATAGGCACCGGGGAGCTGTTTTTT. Based on the CDR3 plus reference TRBV7-8 and TRBJ2-2, the full variable domain is GAGVSQSPRYKVAKRGQDVALRCDPISGHVSLFWYQQALGQGPEFLTYFQNEAQLDKSGLPSDRFFAERPEGSVSTLKIQRTQQEDSAVYLCASSRKIGTGELFFGEGSRLTVL.

The gene calls are TRBV7-2 and TRBJ1-1; 11 bases line up with TRBD1. The CDR3 has 14 residues. V lost 3 bases, J lost 8 bases, and 5 bases stayed unmatched. Germline V gene lookup returns CDR1 SGHTA and CDR2 FQGNSA. The CDR3 reads CASSFPGQGEEAFF. CDR3 nucleotide sequence: TGTGCCAGCAGCTTTCCGGGACAGGGGGAAGAAGCTTTCTTT.